The 9 T cell receptor beta chains below come from one sample, sequenced in a study of T cells after yellow fever vaccination. From the 5' RACE reads, TCRdb called clonotypes with MiXCR, one entry per CDR3 protein. The table shows more than 350,000 distinct CDR3 sequences, with roughly 12% occurring only once. The sequences come from PBMCs, collected on the day of the first yellow fever vaccination. These TCRs come from a young man who received the YFV17D yellow fever vaccine.

This clonotype was seen at least ten times. The rearrangement joins TRBV7-2 to TRBJ2-4; perhaps TRBD1 as D (6 bases). Trimming took 0 bases from V and 8 from J, leaving 11 bases between them. The CDR3 contains 14 residues. Looked up from germline, CDR1 is SGHTA and CDR2 is FQGNSA. CDR3 coding DNA: TGTGCCAGCAGCTTAGCCGCAGGGGTGGACATTCAGTACTTC. Amino acid sequence: CASSLAAGVDIQYF.

V and J are TRBV12-3 or TRBV12-4 and TRBJ1-6; possibly TRBD1 for D (6 bases). The ends were cut back, 8 bases at V and 9 bases at J, with 17 bases in the middle. The CDR3 extends over 14 amino acids. CDR3 region: CASLPGGTASPLHF. CDR3 nucleotides: TGTGCCAGCCTTCCTGGGGGCACAGCTTCACCCCTCCACTTT.

This clonotype has more than one count but fewer than ten. A junction boundary mismatches the germline segment, possibly from a read error. CDR3: CASRQGTLAGETQYF. The CDR3 DNA follows: TGCGCCAGCAGACAAGGGACACTTGCAGGGGAGACCCAGTACTTC. This chain links TRBV4-1 with TRBJ2-5; perhaps TRBD1 as D (6 bases). The CDR3 spans 15 residues. Per germline, CDR1 MGHRA and CDR2 YSYEKL.

CDR3 sequence reads: CASSERGRDEQYF. CDR3 nucleotides: TGTGCCAGCAGCGAGCGGGGCCGCGACGAGCAGTACTTC. This chain uses TRBV5-8 with TRBJ2-7; TRBD2 agrees at 7 bases. Per the germline V gene, CDR1 is SGHTS and CDR2 is YDEGEE. The CDR3 sequence is 13 residues long. The ends lost 4 bases at V and 5 bases at J; junction bases unmatched: 6.

A few counts support this clonotype. The V call is TRBV20-1, the J call TRBJ1-3; maybe TRBD1 (6 bases). Looked up from germline, CDR1 is DFQATT and CDR2 is SNEGSKA (reference sequence). This CDR3 has 14 amino acids. V was pared by 6 bases and J by 0 bases, with 12 bases between. Written as DNA, the CDR3 is TGCAGTGCATCAGGGGAACCCTCTGGAAACACCATATATTTT. This translates into CSASGEPSGNTIYF.

The chain carries TRBV7-2 and TRBJ2-2; D unclear. The CDR3 is made up of 13 amino acids. Trimming pared 5 bases from V and 6 bases from J, leaving 10 bases between. CDR1 is SGHTA, CDR2 FQGNSA, per germline. CDR3 sequence (DNA): TGTGCCAGCAGCGGCGTGTTCCCCGGGGAGCTGTTTTTT. Translated: CASSGVFPGELFF.

This clonotype was found a few times. The CDR3 DNA follows: TGCGCCAGCAGCTTGGTGCCGAGGGGGGTCACCAAAAACATTCAGTACTTC. This translates into CASSLVPRGVTKNIQYF. V usage is TRBV5-1 and J usage is TRBJ2-4; either TRBD1 or TRBD2 may fit D (6 bases each). Germline V gene sequence: CDR1 SGHRS, CDR2 YFSETQ. The CDR3 totals 17 residues. Trimming pared 0 bases from V and 2 bases from J, leaving 15 bases between.

The chain combines TRBV9 with TRBJ2-7, with D perhaps matching TRBD1 (6 bases). This CDR3 region has 14 residues. The germline CDR1 and CDR2 sequences are SGDLS and YYNGEE. Trimming removed 4 bases from V and 0 bases from J, with 11 bases in between. CDR3 DNA: TGTGCCAGCAGCCAACAGGGCCGCTCCTACGAGCAGTACTTC. The encoded protein is CASSQQGRSYEQYF.

The chain links TRBV5-1 to TRBJ2-7, with a weak D call TRBD1 (6 bases). V dropped 4 bases and J dropped 4 bases, with 15 bases sitting between them. CDR3 length: 14 amino acids. Germline V gives CDR1 SGHRS, CDR2 YFSETQ. CDR3 nucleotides: TGCGCCAGCAGCACCCAGGGGTCTCGGTACGAGCAGTACTTC. The encoded protein is CASSTQGSRYEQYF.